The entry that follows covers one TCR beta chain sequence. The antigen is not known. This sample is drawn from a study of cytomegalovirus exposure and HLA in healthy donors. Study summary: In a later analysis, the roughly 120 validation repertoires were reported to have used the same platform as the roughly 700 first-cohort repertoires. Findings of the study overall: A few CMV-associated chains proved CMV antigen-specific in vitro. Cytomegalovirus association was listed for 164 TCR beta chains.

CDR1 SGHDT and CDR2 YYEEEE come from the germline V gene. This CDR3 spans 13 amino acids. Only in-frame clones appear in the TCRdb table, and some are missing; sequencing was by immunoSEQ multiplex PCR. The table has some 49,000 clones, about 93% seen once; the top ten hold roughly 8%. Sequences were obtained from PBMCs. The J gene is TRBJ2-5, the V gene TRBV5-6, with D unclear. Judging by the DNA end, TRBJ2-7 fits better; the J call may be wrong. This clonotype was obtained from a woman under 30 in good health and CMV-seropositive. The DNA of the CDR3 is TGTGCCAGCAGCTTGGAGGAGAGATACGAGCAGTACTTC. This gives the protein CASSLEERYEQYF.